This T cell receptor (beta chain) was sequenced for a study of OX40 agonist ivuxolimab in advanced cancers. Context from the whole study: Ivuxolimab was an agonistic, fully human IgG2 monoclonal antibody directed against OX40 (CD134), a costimulatory receptor. Intravenous ivuxolimab was administered to patients every 2 weeks at six dose levels: 0.01, 0.1, 0.3, 1.5, 3 and 10 mg/kg. Of the 50 to 55 dose-escalation patients, hepatocellular carcinoma was present in 19, melanoma in roughly 15, renal cell carcinoma in 9 and head and neck cancer in 9. In the dose-escalation cohort, 70% to 85% of patients were male, and the mean age was approximately 60 years, with a range of 23 to 79. Patients were allowed to have had prior anti-PD-1, anti-PD-L1 or anti-CTLA-4 therapy, and 40% of the dose-escalation patients had been treated with checkpoint inhibitors. Partial responses were achieved by three dose-escalation patients, of whom one had hepatocellular carcinoma and two had cutaneous melanoma. The point of sequencing TCRbeta in the periphery was to test whether ivuxolimab changed TCR sequence diversity and drove clonal T-cell expansion. The paper covers the monotherapy dose-escalation part of the phase I ivuxolimab trial, which included N of about 50 patients. Broader findings and caveats from the paper: Which antigens the clonally expanded peripheral T cells were specific for was not determined. In the 0.1-3.0 mg/kg groups, partial responders were among the patients with the lowest normalized peripheral clonal expansion, particularly in CD8+ T cells. Low levels of normalized T-cell clonal expansion were also seen in some nonresponding patients. After ivuxolimab, CD8+ T cells had more expanded clones than CD4+ T cells on average. At doses of 0.1 to 3.0 mg/kg, clonal expansion of both CD4+ and CD8+ T cells in blood was seen between baseline and week 6.

Patients with a history of autoimmune disease or receiving systemic immunosuppression were excluded from the trial. Peripheral blood for TCR sequencing was drawn from every dose cohort at baseline, at cycle 4 day 1 and at cycle 7 day 1. Samples were obtained from an open-label, multicenter, first-in-human phase I dose-escalation trial of ivuxolimab. Adults with locally advanced or metastatic melanoma, renal cell carcinoma, hepatocellular carcinoma or head and neck squamous cell carcinoma were enrolled in the trial. Before TCR sequencing, CD4+ T cells and CD8+ T cells were sorted from peripheral blood as separate populations. This clone was picked up one time. No antigen is known for it. Base qualities are not recorded, but no much larger clone differs from it by a single base. After removal of 2 bases from V and 0 bases from J, the junction retains 5 bases not matched to a gene. As encoded in the germline V gene, CDR1 is SGHRS while CDR2 is YFSETQ. The CDR3 measures 16 amino acids from cysteine to phenylalanine. Only the CDR3 DNA is retained, 48 bases long and in frame from the first base.

To sequence the TCRbeta CDR3 region, genomic DNA was isolated from the sorted cells. The immunoSEQ Assay was used for sequencing of TCRbeta CDR3 regions. This immuneACCESS table, as held by TCRdb, lists in-frame sequences with V and J called but not all clones. Of the missing ones, under half trace to an unresolved V gene in checked studies; the others have no known cause. In this sample the table shows about 100,000 clones, about 91% of which occur a single time. Approximately 0.54% of the sample is held by the ten biggest clonotypes. This chain is built from TRBV5-1 and TRBJ2-3, with 8 bases matching TRBD2. Material: CD4+ or CD8+ T cells sorted from blood, obtained in a trial of the OX40 agonist ivuxolimab. The clonotype originates from an adult with an advanced solid tumor such as melanoma, head and neck, liver or kidney cancer. The sequence in DNA is TGCGCCAGCAGCTTCCAACTAGCGGAGAGCACAGATACGCAGTATTTT. It encodes CASSFQLAESTDTQYF.